These 11 T cell receptor beta chains share one sample of origin, sequenced in a study of OX40 agonist ivuxolimab in advanced cancers. The method was immunoSEQ multiplex PCR; TCRdb's version includes in-frame clones alone and lacks a portion of them. The sample lists approximately 120,000 clones, under 95% occurring once. Source: CD4+ or CD8+ T cells sorted from blood, taken in a trial of the OX40 agonist ivuxolimab. Receptors originate from an adult with an advanced solid tumor such as melanoma, head and neck, liver or kidney cancer.

In this sample, this clone turned up once. The chain is built from TRBV28 and TRBJ2-7; weak D call: TRBD2 (7 bases). CDR1 and CDR2 (germline): MDHEN, SYDVKM. Deletions cut 1 base from V and 5 bases from J, with 18 bases between. The CDR3 contains 16 residues. The CDR3 region has the DNA TGTGCCAGCAGTTTATCGGTGGGGGCGGGAGTCAACGAGCAGTACTTC. Residues: CASSLSVGAGVNEQYF.

This chain links TRBV28 with TRBJ1-1, with D unclear. Trimming shortened V by 6 bases and J by 11 bases, and 7 bases separated the two germline ends. From germline, CDR1 is MDHEN and CDR2 SYDVKM. CDR3 length: 9 residues. As DNA, the CDR3 is TGTGCCAGCAGCCTTGAGGCTTTCTTT. Translation gives CASSLEAFF.

This clone appeared once. CDR3 sequence: CASSLGQWIAGGKTKNIQYF. The CDR3 DNA sequence: TGTGCCAGCAGCCTCGGGCAGTGGATAGCGGGAGGGAAAACAAAAAACATTCAGTACTTC. The genes are TRBV7-3 and TRBJ2-4, with TRBD2 identical over 11 bases. Germline CDR1 is SGHTA and CDR2 is FQGTGA. V lost 5 bases to trimming and J lost 4 bases; unmatched junction nucleotides: 19. There are 20 residues in the CDR3.

The table lists this clone with a count of one. J is TRBJ2-1 and V is TRBV27, with 9 bases matching TRBD2. CDR3 size: 16 residues. Germline CDR1 and CDR2: MNHEY and SMNVEV (reference sequence). Trimming removed 5 bases from V and 0 bases from J; junction bases left unmatched: 5. The CDR3, as DNA: TGTGCCAGCAGTCGGCTAGCGGGGAGCTCCTACAATGAGCAGTTCTTC. Translating gives CASSRLAGSSYNEQFF.

This clone was recorded a few times. This chain links TRBV27 with TRBJ2-1, with 8 bases lining up with TRBD2. The ends lost 6 bases at V and 9 bases at J; junction bases unmatched: 4. In germline, CDR1 is MNHEY, CDR2 SMNVEV (reference sequence). This CDR3 spans 12 amino acids. The CDR3 here is CASSIGLAEQFF. Written as DNA, the CDR3 is TGTGCCAGCAGCATTGGACTAGCTGAGCAGTTCTTC.

The chain carries TRBV6-6 and TRBJ1-4; D might be TRBD1 (5 bases). CDR3 length: 14 amino acids. CDR1 and CDR2 (germline): MNHNY, SVGAGI (reference sequence). V lost 7 bases to trimming and J lost 0 bases, with 9 bases between them. CDR3 coding DNA: TGTGCCAGCACCCAAGGGGCAACTAATGAAAAACTGTTTTTT. The encoded protein is CASTQGATNEKLFF.

The DNA for the CDR3 is TGTGCCAGCAGTTCGCCGCAGGGGAGGCGGGAAAAACTGTTTTTT. Translating gives CASSSPQGRREKLFF. The genes are TRBV28 and TRBJ1-4, with TRBD1 as a possible D gene (6 bases). The V and J ends lost 4 bases and 8 bases respectively, with 17 bases between them. CDR3 length equals 15 residues. Germline loops: CDR1 MDHEN, CDR2 SYDVKM.

The chain employs TRBV27 and TRBJ2-2; TRBD2 matches 7 bases. Trimming took 1 base from V and 3 from J; bases not matched to a gene: 2. Germline V gene sequence: CDR1 MNHEY, CDR2 SMNVEV (reference sequence). The CDR3 length is 15 residues. Written as DNA, the CDR3 is TGTGCCAGCAGTTTATGGGGGGGAGACACCGGGGAGCTGTTTTTT. It specifies CASSLWGGDTGELFF.

The V gene is TRBV7-2, the J gene TRBJ1-5; D ambiguous. CDR3 size: 15 residues. Deletions cut 6 bases from V and 0 bases from J, with 12 bases between. Germline V gene lookup returns CDR1 SGHTA and CDR2 FQGNSA. The chain's CDR3 is CASSPSPGSNQPQHF. For the CDR3, the DNA is TGTGCCAGCAGTCCATCCCCCGGTAGCAATCAGCCCCAGCATTTT.

The genes are TRBV5-4 and TRBJ2-7, with TRBD2 matching over 15 bases. The CDR3 sequence is 17 residues long. CDR1 is SGHNT, CDR2 YYREEE, per germline (reference sequence). The V and J ends lost 2 bases and 3 bases, in that order; junction bases with no gene match: 6. CDR3 region: CASSFGLAGGPIYEQYF. For the CDR3, the DNA is TGTGCCAGCAGCTTCGGACTAGCGGGAGGGCCTATCTACGAGCAGTACTTC.

The V and J genes are TRBV5-6 and TRBJ1-4; D ambiguous. The germline V gene has CDR1 SGHDT and CDR2 YYEEEE. V dropped 4 bases and J dropped 7 bases, with 5 bases sitting between them. The CDR3 covers 11 residues. CDR3 sequence reads: CASSLGEKLFF. CDR3 nucleotides: TGTGCCAGCAGCCTTGGTGAAAAACTGTTTTTT. Full variable domain (rest looked up from reference TRBV5-6 and TRBJ1-4): DAGVTQSPTHLIKTRGQQVTLRCSPKSGHDTVSWYQQALGQGPQFIFQYYEEEERQRGNFPDRFSGHQFPNYSSELNVNALLLGDSALYLCASSLGEKLFFGSGTQLSVL.